These T cell receptor beta chains were read from a single sample in a study of graft-versus-host responses after intestinal transplantation. Method: immunoSEQ multiplex PCR; TCRdb's copy keeps in-frame clones and lacks some. This sample has about 93,000 clones, with over 85% found just once. These receptors lack a known antigen. Sequenced material: unstimulated CD8+ T cells sorted from spleen or lymph node cells, taken before intestinal transplant. The receptors come from a human donor who received an intestinal transplant. The CDR3 runs from the conserved cysteine through the conserved F or W. D genes are given only for firm matches. Only some rows state a clone size, as once, few, many or a class for expanded clones.

V gene: TRBV4-1; D gene: TRBD1; J gene: TRBJ1-2; clone size: .; CDR3 DNA: TGCGCCAGCAGCCAGGCCGGGACAGGGGGCGCGGTAGGCTACACCTTC; CDR3 protein: CASSQAGTGGAVGYTF
V gene: TRBV7-3; D gene: .; J gene: TRBJ1-5; clone size: .; CDR3 DNA: TGTGCCAGCAGCTCCTCCCACCTAGGCAATCAGCCCCAGCATTTT; CDR3 protein: CASSSSHLGNQPQHF
V gene: TRBV30; D gene: .; J gene: TRBJ2-1; clone size: .; CDR3 DNA: TGTGCCTGGACACATAGCGGTGAGCAGTTCTTC; CDR3 protein: CAWTHSGEQFF
V gene: TRBV4-1; D gene: TRBD1; J gene: TRBJ2-2; clone size: .; CDR3 DNA: TGCGCCAGCAGCCAAGTGCGGACAGGTTCCTTAACCGGGGAGCTGTTTTTT; CDR3 protein: CASSQVRTGSLTGELFF
V gene: TRBV27; D gene: .; J gene: TRBJ2-2; clone size: .; CDR3 DNA: TGTGCCAGCAGTTTATCCCAGGGAAACACCGGGGAGCTGTTTTTT; CDR3 protein: CASSLSQGNTGELFF
V gene: TRBV7-7; D gene: .; J gene: TRBJ2-5; clone size: .; CDR3 DNA: TGTGCCAGCAGCTTAGTCGTCGGAACGGGAGAGACCCAGTACTTC; CDR3 protein: CASSLVVGTGETQYF
V gene: TRBV19; D gene: .; J gene: TRBJ1-1; clone size: .; CDR3 DNA: TGTGCCAGTAGTATTCGGATGGGGGGCACTGAAGCTTTCTTT; CDR3 protein: CASSIRMGGTEAFF
V gene: TRBV7-6; D gene: .; J gene: TRBJ2-3; clone size: .; CDR3 DNA: TGTGCCAGCAGTCGCGGAGGGGCACAGACAGATACGCAGTATTTT; CDR3 protein: CASSRGGAQTDTQYF
V gene: TRBV9; D gene: TRBD2; J gene: TRBJ2-1; clone size: .; CDR3 DNA: TGTGCCAGCAGCGCCACAAGGGGACTAGCGGGAAACTCCTACAATGAGCAGTTCTTC; CDR3 protein: CASSATRGLAGNSYNEQFF
V gene: TRBV27; D gene: TRBD1; J gene: TRBJ2-7; clone size: .; CDR3 DNA: TGTGCCAGCAGTTGGGGACAGGGTTACGAGCAGTACTTC; CDR3 protein: CASSWGQGYEQYF
V gene: TRBV9; D gene: TRBD2; J gene: TRBJ2-3; clone size: .; CDR3 DNA: TGTGCCAGCAGCGTCGGATCGTCGGGGGGAGATACGCAGTATTTT; CDR3 protein: CASSVGSSGGDTQYF
V gene: TRBV7-6; D gene: TRBD1; J gene: TRBJ2-1; clone size: .; CDR3 DNA: TGTGCCAGCAGCTCGGGACAGGGTAGGCACAATGAGCAGTTCTTC; CDR3 protein: CASSSGQGRHNEQFF
V gene: TRBV7-6; D gene: .; J gene: TRBJ2-2; clone size: .; CDR3 DNA: TGTGCCAGCAGCTTAGCTTCTCGGGGTGAAAACACCGGGGAGCTGTTTTTT; CDR3 protein: CASSLASRGENTGELFF
V gene: TRBV15; D gene: .; J gene: TRBJ2-5; clone size: .; CDR3 DNA: TGTGCCACCAGCAGAGATGAGGGACTCCCGAACCAAGAGACCCAGTACTTC; CDR3 protein: CATSRDEGLPNQETQYF
V gene: TRBV19; D gene: .; J gene: TRBJ2-5; clone size: .; CDR3 DNA: TGTGCCAGTAGTATAAACAGGGAGACCCAGTACTTC; CDR3 protein: CASSINRETQYF
V gene: TRBV19; D gene: TRBD1; J gene: TRBJ1-5; clone size: .; CDR3 DNA: TGTGCCAGTAGTCTACAGACAGGGTGGCAGCCCCAGCATTTT; CDR3 protein: CASSLQTGWQPQHF
V gene: TRBV27; D gene: .; J gene: TRBJ1-2; clone size: .; CDR3 DNA: TGTGCCAGCAGTCCCCTGCAGACGGAGAAGGGCTACACCTTC; CDR3 protein: CASSPLQTEKGYTF
V gene: TRBV27; D gene: .; J gene: TRBJ1-1; clone size: .; CDR3 DNA: TGTGCCAGCAGTCCAATTACAGGGTATTTGGACACTGAAGCTTTCTTT; CDR3 protein: CASSPITGYLDTEAFF
V gene: TRBV19; D gene: TRBD1; J gene: TRBJ1-2; clone size: .; CDR3 DNA: TGTGCCAGTAGCCTCCTGGCGGGACAGGGGAACTATGGCTACACCTTC; CDR3 protein: CASSLLAGQGNYGYTF
V gene: TRBV27; D gene: TRBD1; J gene: TRBJ2-5; clone size: once; CDR3 DNA: TGTGCCAGCAGTTCAGGAGAGACAGGGGCAATTCAGACCCAGTACTTC; CDR3 protein: CASSSGETGAIQTQYF
V gene: TRBV15; D gene: .; J gene: TRBJ2-2; clone size: .; CDR3 DNA: TGTGCCACCAGCATGGCCCTCGGGGAGCTGTTTTTT; CDR3 protein: CATSMALGELFF
V gene: TRBV5-5; D gene: TRBD2; J gene: TRBJ2-3; clone size: .; CDR3 DNA: TGTGCCAGCAGTTCTAGCGGAGATACGCAGTATTTT; CDR3 protein: CASSSSGDTQYF
V gene: TRBV2; D gene: TRBD1; J gene: TRBJ2-1; clone size: .; CDR3 DNA: TGTGCCAGCCCAGTGAACAGGGGGCCTAACAATGAGCAGTTCTTC; CDR3 protein: CASPVNRGPNNEQFF
V gene: TRBV9; D gene: TRBD2; J gene: TRBJ2-6; clone size: .; CDR3 DNA: TGTGCCAGCAGCCTCCGGGGGGAGGGTTCTGGGGCCAACGTCCTGACTTTC; CDR3 protein: CASSLRGEGSGANVLTF
V gene: TRBV2; D gene: .; J gene: TRBJ1-2; clone size: .; CDR3 DNA: TGTGCCAGCAGAGGACAGTACGTTAACTATGGCTACACCTTC; CDR3 protein: CASRGQYVNYGYTF
V gene: TRBV4-2; D gene: .; J gene: TRBJ2-3; clone size: .; CDR3 DNA: TGTGCCAGCAGCCAAGGGAGGGAGGTGGATACGCAGTATTTT; CDR3 protein: CASSQGREVDTQYF
V gene: TRBV14; D gene: .; J gene: TRBJ2-1; clone size: .; CDR3 DNA: TGTGCCAGCAGCCACACCCCGGGACTCACCTACAATGAGCAGTTCTTC; CDR3 protein: CASSHTPGLTYNEQFF
V gene: TRBV15; D gene: TRBD2; J gene: TRBJ2-1; clone size: .; CDR3 DNA: TGTGCCACCAGCAGCAAGGGACTAGCGGGAGAAGTGGGTGAGCAGTTCTTC; CDR3 protein: CATSSKGLAGEVGEQFF
V gene: TRBV7-9; D gene: TRBD2; J gene: TRBJ2-3; clone size: .; CDR3 DNA: TGTGCCAGCAGCTTACTAAGCGGGGGGGCCTTAGATACGCAGTATTTT; CDR3 protein: CASSLLSGGALDTQYF
V gene: TRBV2; D gene: .; J gene: TRBJ1-6; clone size: .; CDR3 DNA: TGTGCCAGCTACAGCCACAGGGCCGATAATTCACCCCTCCACTTT; CDR3 protein: CASYSHRADNSPLHF
V gene: TRBV5-1; D gene: .; J gene: TRBJ2-2; clone size: .; CDR3 DNA: TGCGCCAGCAGCTTGGCCGAGGGGAACACCGGGGAGCTGTTTTTT; CDR3 protein: CASSLAEGNTGELFF
V gene: TRBV7-2; D gene: .; J gene: TRBJ2-6; clone size: .; CDR3 DNA: TGTGCCAGCAGCTTAGGCGGGGGCGCTGGGGCCAACGTCCTGACTTTC; CDR3 protein: CASSLGGGAGANVLTF
V gene: TRBV29-1; D gene: .; J gene: TRBJ1-2; clone size: .; CDR3 DNA: TGCAGCGTTGAAGCCTTCTACAGGGATCCCTATGGCTACACCTTC; CDR3 protein: CSVEAFYRDPYGYTF
V gene: TRBV13; D gene: TRBD1; J gene: TRBJ1-1; clone size: .; CDR3 DNA: TGTGCCAGCAGCTTAGGGACAGGGTTATCTGAAGCTTTCTTT; CDR3 protein: CASSLGTGLSEAFF
V gene: TRBV6-1; D gene: .; J gene: TRBJ2-3; clone size: .; CDR3 DNA: TGTGCCAGCAAGTTCGGGGGAGACACAGATACGCAGTATTTT; CDR3 protein: CASKFGGDTDTQYF
V gene: TRBV19; D gene: TRBD2; J gene: TRBJ2-4; clone size: .; CDR3 DNA: TGTGCCAGTAGTATAGCTAGCGGGGGGGCAAACATTCAGTACTTC; CDR3 protein: CASSIASGGANIQYF
V gene: TRBV2; D gene: TRBD1; J gene: TRBJ2-1; clone size: .; CDR3 DNA: TGTGCCAGCACCGGGACAGCTGGCAATGAGCAGTTCTTC; CDR3 protein: CASTGTAGNEQFF
V gene: TRBV9; D gene: TRBD2; J gene: TRBJ2-1; clone size: .; CDR3 DNA: TGTGCCAGCAGCGTAGTCCCAGGCGGAACCTTAGCGGGGGGGCACCAAGTCGAGCAGTTCTTC; CDR3 protein: CASSVVPGGTLAGGHQVEQFF
V gene: TRBV6-1; D gene: TRBD2; J gene: TRBJ2-3; clone size: .; CDR3 DNA: TGTGCCAGCAGTGAAGGGGGGCTAGCGGGGGACACAGATACGCAGTATTTT; CDR3 protein: CASSEGGLAGDTDTQYF
V gene: TRBV10-3; D gene: TRBD1; J gene: TRBJ2-3; clone size: .; CDR3 DNA: TGTGCCACGCGGAGACAGGGTTCGGGCACAGATACGCAGTATTTT; CDR3 protein: CATRRQGSGTDTQYF
V gene: TRBV7-9; D gene: TRBD1; J gene: TRBJ2-7; clone size: .; CDR3 DNA: TGTGCCAGCAGGCCCGGGACAGGGAAATCTGACGAGCAGTACTTC; CDR3 protein: CASRPGTGKSDEQYF
V gene: TRBV9; D gene: TRBD1; J gene: TRBJ2-7; clone size: .; CDR3 DNA: TGTGCCAGCAGCCCTAGGACAGGACCCTACGAGCAGTACTTC; CDR3 protein: CASSPRTGPYEQYF
V gene: TRBV6-6; D gene: .; J gene: TRBJ1-2; clone size: .; CDR3 DNA: TGTGCCAGCTGTTACTTAAGCGGACAGTTTGATGGCTACACCTTC; CDR3 protein: CASCYLSGQFDGYTF